This T cell receptor beta chain was sequenced during a study of tumor-infiltrating lymphocytes in primary liver carcinoma. Findings of the study overall: Tumor top-250-clone fraction significantly exceeded that of blood (p = 0.039). The study found only about 7.5-25% of top clones in all five tumor regions.

The CDR3 has 16 residues. After removal of 5 bases from V and 0 bases from J, the junction contained 5 bases not matched to a gene. Germline V gene lookup returns CDR1 MDHEN and CDR2 SYDVKM. Making TCR beta cDNA involved roughly 0.55 ug total RNA and a constant-region primer. Construction of TCR beta libraries relied on three successive nested multiplex PCR rounds employing slightly modified ARM-PCR. TRBV1-TRBV30 forward primers paired with a C-beta reverse primer drove the first two PCR rounds, roughly 10 cycles each. Using its own MiXCR run on the multiplex PCR reads, TCRdb lists one record per CDR3 protein. The sample holds approximately 110,000 distinct CDR3 sequences; 55% to 65% are singletons and the top ten take around 9.3%. It was from roughly 20-30 mg of unsorted bulk tissue that RNA and DNA were co-extracted. With respect to this clonotype: Its target is unknown.

The V gene is TRBV28, the J gene TRBJ2-2; TRBD2 matches 8 bases. The sequence derives from a woman aged 55-69 years with primary liver carcinoma and hepatitis B virus infection. Sequenced material: liver tumor tissue from sampling region 1. Subset specified: tumor region T1, superior pole. CDR3 region: CASSLPGLANTGELFF. The CDR3 DNA follows: TGTGCCAGCAGTCTACCGGGACTAGCGAACACCGGGGAGCTGTTTTTT.